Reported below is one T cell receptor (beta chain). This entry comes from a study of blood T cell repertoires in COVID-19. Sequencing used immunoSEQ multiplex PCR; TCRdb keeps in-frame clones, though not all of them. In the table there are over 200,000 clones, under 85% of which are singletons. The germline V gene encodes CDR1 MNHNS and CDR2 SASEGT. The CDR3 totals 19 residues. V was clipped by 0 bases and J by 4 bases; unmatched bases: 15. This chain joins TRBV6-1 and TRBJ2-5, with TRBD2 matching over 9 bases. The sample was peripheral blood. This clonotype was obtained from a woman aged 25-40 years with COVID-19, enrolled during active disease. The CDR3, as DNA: TGTGCCAGCAGTGAAGCGCCAAGAAAAGCTAGCGGGATAGGAGAGACCCAGTACTTC. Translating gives CASSEAPRKASGIGETQYF.